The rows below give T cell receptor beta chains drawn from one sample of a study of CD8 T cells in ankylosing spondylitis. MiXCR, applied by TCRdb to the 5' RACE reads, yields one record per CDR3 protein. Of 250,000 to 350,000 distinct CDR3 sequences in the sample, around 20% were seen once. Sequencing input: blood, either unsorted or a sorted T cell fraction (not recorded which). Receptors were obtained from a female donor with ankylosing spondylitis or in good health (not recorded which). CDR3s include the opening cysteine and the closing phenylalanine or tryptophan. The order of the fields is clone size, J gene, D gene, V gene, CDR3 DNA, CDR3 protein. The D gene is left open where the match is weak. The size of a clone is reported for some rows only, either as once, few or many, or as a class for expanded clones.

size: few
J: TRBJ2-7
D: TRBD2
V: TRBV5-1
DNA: TGCGCCAGCAGCTCCGGACTAGCGGGAGGGCCGGGAGGCTACGAGCAGTACTTC
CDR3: CASSSGLAGGPGGYEQYF

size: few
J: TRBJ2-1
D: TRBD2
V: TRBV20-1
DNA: TGCAGTGCTCGCGGGCTAGCGGGAGTCGGGCAGTTCTTC
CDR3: CSARGLAGVGQFF

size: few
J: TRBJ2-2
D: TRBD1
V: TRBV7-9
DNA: TGTGCCAGCAGCAAAGGGGGCTCCGGGGAGCTGTTTTTT
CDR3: CASSKGGSGELFF

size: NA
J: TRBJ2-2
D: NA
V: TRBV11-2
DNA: TGTGCCAGCAGCCCCTCGAGCTTCGCCGGGGAGCTGTTTTTT
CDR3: CASSPSSFAGELFF

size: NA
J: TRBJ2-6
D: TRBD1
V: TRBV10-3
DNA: TGTGCCATCACCTCAGGGGGCTTCTCCTCTGGGGCCAACGTCCTGACTTTC
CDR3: CAITSGGFSSGANVLTF

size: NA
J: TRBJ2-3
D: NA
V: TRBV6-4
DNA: TGTGCCAGCAGTGAGACCGGGACGGTCGGCCCAGATACGCAGTATTTT
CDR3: CASSETGTVGPDTQYF

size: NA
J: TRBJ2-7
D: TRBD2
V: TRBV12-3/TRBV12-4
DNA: TGTGCCAGCAGTTTCTTAGCGGGAGGCCACTACGAGCAGTACTTC
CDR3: CASSFLAGGHYEQYF

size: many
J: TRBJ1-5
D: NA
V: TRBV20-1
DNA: TGCAGTGCTGCCAGGACGGAAGATCAGCCCCAGCATTTT
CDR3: CSAARTEDQPQHF

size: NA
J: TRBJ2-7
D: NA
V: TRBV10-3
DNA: TGTGCCATCAGTGAGCTGTACGAGCAGTACTTC
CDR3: CAISELYEQYF

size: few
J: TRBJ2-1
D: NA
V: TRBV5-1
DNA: TGCGCCAGCAGCCGGACAGGGAGGGATGAGCAGTTCTTC
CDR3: CASSRTGRDEQFF

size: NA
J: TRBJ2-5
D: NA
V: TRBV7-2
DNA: TGTGCCAGCAGCTATCCAGGGGTGGAGACCCAGTACTTC
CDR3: CASSYPGVETQYF

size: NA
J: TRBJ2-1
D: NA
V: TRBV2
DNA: TGTGCCAGCAGTCGGGACGCTTACTCCTACAATGAGCAGTTCTTC
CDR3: CASSRDAYSYNEQFF

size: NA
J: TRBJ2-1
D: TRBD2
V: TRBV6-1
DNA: TGTGCCAGCAGCCTTGGGTCTAGCGGCTACAATGAGCAGTTCTTC
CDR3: CASSLGSSGYNEQFF

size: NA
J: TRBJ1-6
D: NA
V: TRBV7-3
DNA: TGTGCCAGCAGCCTAGGGGGTCCAATCTATAATTCACCCCTCCACTTT
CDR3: CASSLGGPIYNSPLHF

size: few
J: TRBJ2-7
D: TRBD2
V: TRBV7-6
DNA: TGTGCCAGCAGCTTAGGGACTAGCAGTGCCTACGAGCAGTACTTC
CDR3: CASSLGTSSAYEQYF

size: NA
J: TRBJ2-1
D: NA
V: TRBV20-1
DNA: TGCAGTGCTAGTTCCCCTCTCGGGGATGAGCAGTTCTTC
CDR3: CSASSPLGDEQFF

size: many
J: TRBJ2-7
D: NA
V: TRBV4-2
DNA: TGTGCCAGCAGCCAAGCGTCGACCAACAATTACTACGAGCAGTACTTC
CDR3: CASSQASTNNYYEQYF

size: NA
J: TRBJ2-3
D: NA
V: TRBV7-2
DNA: TGTGCCAGCAGCTTAGACTCTACTAGCACAGATACGCAGTATTTT
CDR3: CASSLDSTSTDTQYF

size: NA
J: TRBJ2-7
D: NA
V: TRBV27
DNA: TGTGCCACCAGACTAGTCTACGAGCAGTACTTC
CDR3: CATRLVYEQYF

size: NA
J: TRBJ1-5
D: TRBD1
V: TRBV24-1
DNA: TGTGCCACCAGTGATCAATCGGACAGGCTAAATCAGCCCCAGCATTTT
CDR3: CATSDQSDRLNQPQHF

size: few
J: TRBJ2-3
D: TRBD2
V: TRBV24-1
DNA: TGTGCCACCAGTGACACGGGACTAGCGGGACGGGATACGCAGTATTTT
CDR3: CATSDTGLAGRDTQYF

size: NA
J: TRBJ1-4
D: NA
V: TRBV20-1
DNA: TGCAGTGCTAGGCGGCCCGCAACTAATGAAAAACTGTTTTTT
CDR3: CSARRPATNEKLFF

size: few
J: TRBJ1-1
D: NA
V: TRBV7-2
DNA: TGTGCCAGCAGCGATATATACCCCAGACCTTTCTTT
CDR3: CASSDIYPRPFF

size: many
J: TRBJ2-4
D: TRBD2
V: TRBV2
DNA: TGTGCCAGCAGGGGTAGCGGGAGTACCCCGGGCTTCAACATTCAGTACTTC
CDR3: CASRGSGSTPGFNIQYF

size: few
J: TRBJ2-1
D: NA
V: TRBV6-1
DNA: TGTGCCAGCAGTGACCATTACAGGGCGGCGGAGCAGTTCTTC
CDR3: CASSDHYRAAEQFF

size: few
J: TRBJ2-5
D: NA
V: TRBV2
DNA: TGTGCCAGCAAAAGTGGCGGGGTAGTGGAGACCCAGTACTTC
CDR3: CASKSGGVVETQYF

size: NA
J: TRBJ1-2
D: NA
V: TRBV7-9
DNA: TGTGCCAGCAGCTTCAGGGGTCTAAACTATGGCTACACCTTC
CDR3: CASSFRGLNYGYTF

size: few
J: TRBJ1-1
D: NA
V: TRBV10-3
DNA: TGTGCCTCCCGAGAGCGGGAGAACACTGAAGCTTTCTTT
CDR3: CASRERENTEAFF

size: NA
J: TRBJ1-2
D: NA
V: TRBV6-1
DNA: TGTGCCAGCATCCCTAACTTCGAGATAAGCTATGGCTACACCTTC
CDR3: CASIPNFEISYGYTF

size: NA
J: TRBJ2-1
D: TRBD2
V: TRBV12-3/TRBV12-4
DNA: TGTGCCAGCAGTTTATTCCCGGGACTAGCGGCTACAAGCTCCTACAATGAGCAGTTCTTC
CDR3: CASSLFPGLAATSSYNEQFF

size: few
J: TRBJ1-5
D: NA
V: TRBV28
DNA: TGTGCCAGCAGTTTTTGGGGGCTCGGAAGCAATCAGCCCCAGCATTTT
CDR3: CASSFWGLGSNQPQHF

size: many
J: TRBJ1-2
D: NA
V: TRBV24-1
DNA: TGTGCCACCAGTGATTTGGCCGGGGGCGGCTACACCTTC
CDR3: CATSDLAGGGYTF

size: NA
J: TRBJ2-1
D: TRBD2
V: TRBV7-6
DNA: TGTGCCAGCATCGGGTGGGGTAGCGGGGGGACCTCAGCGAATGAGCAGTTCTTC
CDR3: CASIGWGSGGTSANEQFF

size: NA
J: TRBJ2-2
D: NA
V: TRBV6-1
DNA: TGTGCCAGCAGTGAGAACAGGGCCGGGGAGCTGTTTTTT
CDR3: CASSENRAGELFF

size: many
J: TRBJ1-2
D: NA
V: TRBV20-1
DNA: TGCAGTGCTAGAGATACTTCACGATCCTATGGCTACACCTTC
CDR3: CSARDTSRSYGYTF

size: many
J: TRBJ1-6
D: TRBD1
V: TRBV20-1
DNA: TGCAGTGCAAAGACAGGGATAAATTCACCCCTCCACTTT
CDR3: CSAKTGINSPLHF

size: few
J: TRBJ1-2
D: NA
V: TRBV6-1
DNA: TGTGCCAGCAGCCTCAATACCGGAAATAATGGCTACACCTTC
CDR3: CASSLNTGNNGYTF

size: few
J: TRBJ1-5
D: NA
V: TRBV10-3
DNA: TGTGCCATCAGTGAGAATGCGGAGCAGCCCCAGCATTTT
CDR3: CAISENAEQPQHF

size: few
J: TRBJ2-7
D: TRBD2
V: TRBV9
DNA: TGTGCCAGCAGCCCAGGCCCCCGGGGGGACGAGCAGTACTTC
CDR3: CASSPGPRGDEQYF

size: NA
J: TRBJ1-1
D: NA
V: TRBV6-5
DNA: TGTGCCAGCAAGGGGTCAGGCGAGGCTTTCTTT
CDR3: CASKGSGEAFF

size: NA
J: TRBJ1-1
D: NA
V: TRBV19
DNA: TGTGCCAGTAGGTTAGGGGGGATCGGCGGCCCGAACACTGAAGCTTTCTTT
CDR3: CASRLGGIGGPNTEAFF

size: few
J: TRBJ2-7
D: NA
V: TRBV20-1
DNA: TGCAGTGCTAGATCCCCAACAGGCCCCGTCTACGAGCAGTACTTC
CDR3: CSARSPTGPVYEQYF